Listed below are T cell receptor beta chains from one sample, sequenced in a study of cytomegalovirus exposure and HLA in healthy donors. Assay: immunoSEQ multiplex PCR; the TCRdb copy retains only in-frame clones and omits some. The table includes 120,000 or so clones, over 60% detected once. What was sequenced was PBMCs. The receptors shown here come from a man aged 25-45 years in good health and CMV-seronegative. CDR3s include the opening cysteine and the closing phenylalanine or tryptophan. Fields, in order: CDR3 protein, CDR3 DNA, D gene, J gene, V gene, CDR3 length, clone size. A D gene is named only where the DNA matches it firmly. Clone size is shown for a subset of rows, as once, few, many or a class of expanded clone.

CASSFGESSDTQYF TGTGCCAGCAGTTTCGGGGAGTCCTCCGATACGCAGTATTTT - TRBJ2-3 TRBV27 14 -
CASRDSMRPQHF TGTGCCAGCAGAGATTCAATGAGACCCCAGCATTTT - TRBJ1-5 TRBV2 12 -
CASSIAGSYLETQYF TGTGCCAGTAGTATAGCCGGGTCCTACTTGGAGACCCAGTACTTC - TRBJ2-5 TRBV19 15 -
CASSSHASGKGYEQYF TGTGCCAGCAGCTCGCACGCTAGCGGGAAGGGCTACGAGCAGTACTTC TRBD2 TRBJ2-7 TRBV5-6 16 once
CASSQLQGRNQPQHF TGTGCCAGCAGCCAACTTCAGGGGCGGAATCAGCCCCAGCATTTT - TRBJ1-5 TRBV14 15 -
CASSLSLRGYSGELFF TGTGCCAGCAGCTTATCGTTGCGGGGGTATTCCGGGGAGCTGTTTTTT TRBD2 TRBJ2-2 TRBV11-2 16 -
CASSLEYSNTEQFF TGTGCCAGCAGCTTAGAATATAGCAACACTGAGCAGTTCTTC - TRBJ2-1 TRBV7-2 14 -
CASRPTGSETQYF TGTGCCAGCAGACCGACAGGGTCGGAGACCCAGTACTTC TRBD1 TRBJ2-5 TRBV6-5 13 -
CASRWTGGSDNEQFF TGTGCCAGCAGGTGGACAGGGGGAAGTGACAATGAGCAGTTCTTC TRBD1 TRBJ2-1 TRBV6-5 15 -
CASGLGTGGKWELFF TGTGCTAGTGGTTTGGGGACAGGGGGCAAATGGGAGCTGTTTTTT TRBD1 TRBJ2-2 TRBV12-5 15 -
CASSQGQGATEAFF TGTGCCAGCAGTCAGGGACAGGGGGCGACTGAAGCTTTCTTT TRBD1 TRBJ1-1 TRBV6-5 14 few
CASSVGDPRDEQYF TGTGCCAGCAGCGTAGGAGACCCCAGGGACGAGCAGTACTTC - TRBJ2-7 TRBV9 14 once
CASTPVRSSYNEQFF TGTGCCAGTACCCCTGTCCGTAGCTCCTACAATGAGCAGTTCTTC - TRBJ2-1 TRBV19 15 -